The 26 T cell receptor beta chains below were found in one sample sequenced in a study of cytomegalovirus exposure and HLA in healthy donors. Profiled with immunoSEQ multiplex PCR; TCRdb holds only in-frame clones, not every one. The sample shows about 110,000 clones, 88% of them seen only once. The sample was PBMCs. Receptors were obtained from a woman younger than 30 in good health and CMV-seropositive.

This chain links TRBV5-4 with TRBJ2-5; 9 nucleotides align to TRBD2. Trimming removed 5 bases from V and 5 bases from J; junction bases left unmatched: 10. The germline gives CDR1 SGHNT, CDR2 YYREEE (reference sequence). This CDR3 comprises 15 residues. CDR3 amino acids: CASSPAGGGRETQYF. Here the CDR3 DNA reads TGTGCCAGCAGTCCTGCGGGGGGGGGAAGGGAGACCCAGTACTTC.

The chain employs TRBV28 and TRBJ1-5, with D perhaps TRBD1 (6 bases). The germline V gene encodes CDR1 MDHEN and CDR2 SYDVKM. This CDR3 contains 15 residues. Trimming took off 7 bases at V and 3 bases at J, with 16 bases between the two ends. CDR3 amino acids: CASNRGGPTNQPQHF. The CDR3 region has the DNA TGTGCCAGCAATAGGGGGGGGCCTACCAATCAGCCCCAGCATTTT.

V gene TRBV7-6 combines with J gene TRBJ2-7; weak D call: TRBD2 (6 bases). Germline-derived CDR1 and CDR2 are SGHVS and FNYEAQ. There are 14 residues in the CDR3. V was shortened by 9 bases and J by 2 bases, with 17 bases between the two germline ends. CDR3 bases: TGTGCCAGTACCCCGGGGAGGAGTCCCTACGAGCAGTACTTC. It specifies CASTPGRSPYEQYF.

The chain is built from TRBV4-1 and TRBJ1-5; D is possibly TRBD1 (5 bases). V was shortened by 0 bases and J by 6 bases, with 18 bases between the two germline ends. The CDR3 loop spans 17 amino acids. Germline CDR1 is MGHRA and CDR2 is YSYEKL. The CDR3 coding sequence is TGCGCCAGCAGCCAAGATTCCAGGGCAGGGCTTCGTCAGCCCCAGCATTTT. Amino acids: CASSQDSRAGLRQPQHF.

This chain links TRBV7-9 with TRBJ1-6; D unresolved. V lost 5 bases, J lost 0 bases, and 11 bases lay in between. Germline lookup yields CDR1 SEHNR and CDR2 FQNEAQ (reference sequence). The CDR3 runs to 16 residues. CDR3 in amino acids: CASSASRSSYNSPLHF. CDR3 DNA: TGTGCCAGCAGCGCTTCCCGGAGCTCCTATAATTCACCCCTCCACTTT. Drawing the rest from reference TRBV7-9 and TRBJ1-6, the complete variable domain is DTGVSQNPRHKITKRGQNVTFRCDPISEHNRLYWYRQTLGQGPEFLTYFQNEAQLEKSRLLSDRFSAERPKGSFSTLEIQRTEQGDSAMYLCASSASRSSYNSPLHFGNGTRLTVT.

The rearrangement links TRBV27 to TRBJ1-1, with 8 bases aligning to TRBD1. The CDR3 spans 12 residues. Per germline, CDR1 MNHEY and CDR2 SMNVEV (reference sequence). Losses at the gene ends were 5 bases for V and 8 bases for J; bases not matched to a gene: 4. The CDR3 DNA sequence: TGTGCCAGCAGTCCGAGGACAGGGGAAGCTTTCTTT. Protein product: CASSPRTGEAFF.

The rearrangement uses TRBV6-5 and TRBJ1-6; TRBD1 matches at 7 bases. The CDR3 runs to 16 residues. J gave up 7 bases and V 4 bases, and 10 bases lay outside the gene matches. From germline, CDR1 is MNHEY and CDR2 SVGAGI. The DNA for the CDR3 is TGTGCCAGCAGTTCCCATCTGACAGGGATGAATTCACCCCTCCACTTT. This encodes CASSSHLTGMNSPLHF.

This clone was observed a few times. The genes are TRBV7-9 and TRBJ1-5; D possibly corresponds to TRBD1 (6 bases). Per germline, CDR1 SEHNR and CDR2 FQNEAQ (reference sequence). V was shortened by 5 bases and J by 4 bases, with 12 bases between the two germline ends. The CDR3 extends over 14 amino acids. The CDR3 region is CASSEQTGNQPQHF. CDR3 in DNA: TGTGCCAGCAGCGAACAAACAGGGAATCAGCCCCAGCATTTT.

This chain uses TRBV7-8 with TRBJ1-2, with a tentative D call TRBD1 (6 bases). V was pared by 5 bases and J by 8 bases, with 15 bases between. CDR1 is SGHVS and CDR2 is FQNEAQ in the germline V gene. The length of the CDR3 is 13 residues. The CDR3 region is CASSPDRRRGYTF. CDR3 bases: TGTGCCAGCAGCCCAGACAGGCGGAGAGGCTACACCTTC.

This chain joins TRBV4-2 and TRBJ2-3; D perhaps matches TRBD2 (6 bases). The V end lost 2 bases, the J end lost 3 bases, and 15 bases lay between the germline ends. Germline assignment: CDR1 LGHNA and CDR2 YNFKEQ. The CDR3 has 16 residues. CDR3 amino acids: CASSQKGPGETDTQYF. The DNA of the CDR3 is TGTGCCAGCAGCCAAAAAGGTCCGGGGGAGACAGATACGCAGTATTTT.

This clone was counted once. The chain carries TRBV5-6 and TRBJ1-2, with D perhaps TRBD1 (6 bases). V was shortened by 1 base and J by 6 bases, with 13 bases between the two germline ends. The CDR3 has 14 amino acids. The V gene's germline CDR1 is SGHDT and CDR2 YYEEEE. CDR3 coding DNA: TGTGCCAGCAGCTTGTTTTCCGGGGGGCATGGCTACACCTTC. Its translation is CASSLFSGGHGYTF.

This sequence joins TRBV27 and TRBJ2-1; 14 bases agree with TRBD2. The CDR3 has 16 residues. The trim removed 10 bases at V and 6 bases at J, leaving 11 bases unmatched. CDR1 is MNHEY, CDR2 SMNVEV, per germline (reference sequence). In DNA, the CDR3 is TGTGCCATCGGGACTAGCGGGAGTTTAGAACTCAATGAGCAGTTCTTC. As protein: CAIGTSGSLELNEQFF.

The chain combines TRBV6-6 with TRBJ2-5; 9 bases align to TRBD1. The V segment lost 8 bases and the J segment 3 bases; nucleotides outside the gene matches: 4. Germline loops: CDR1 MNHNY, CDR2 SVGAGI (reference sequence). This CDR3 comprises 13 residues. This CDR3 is CASSTGGEETQYF. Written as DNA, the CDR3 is TGTGCCAGCTCAACAGGGGGCGAAGAGACCCAGTACTTC.

This CDR3 is CASSPDRGNSPLHF. CDR3 DNA: TGTGCCAGCAGCCCGGACAGGGGAAATTCACCCCTCCACTTT. The rearrangement links TRBV7-2 to TRBJ1-6; 9 nucleotides agree with TRBD1. V dropped 5 bases and J dropped 7; count of bases not matched to a gene: 3. Germline CDR1 and CDR2: SGHTA and FQGNSA. The CDR3 totals 14 residues.

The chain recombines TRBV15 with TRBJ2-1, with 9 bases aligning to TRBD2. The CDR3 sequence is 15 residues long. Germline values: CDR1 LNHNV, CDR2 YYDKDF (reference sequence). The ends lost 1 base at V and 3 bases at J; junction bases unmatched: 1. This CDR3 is CATSRGSGGYNEQFF. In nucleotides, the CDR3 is TGTGCCACCAGCAGAGGTAGCGGGGGCTACAATGAGCAGTTCTTC.

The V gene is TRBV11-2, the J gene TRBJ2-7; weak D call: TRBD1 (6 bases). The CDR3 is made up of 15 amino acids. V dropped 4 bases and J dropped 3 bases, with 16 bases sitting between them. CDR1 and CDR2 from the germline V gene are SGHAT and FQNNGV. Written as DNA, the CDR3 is TGTGCCAGCAGCTCTCACAGGACAGCCATCTACGAGCAGTACTTC. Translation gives CASSSHRTAIYEQYF.

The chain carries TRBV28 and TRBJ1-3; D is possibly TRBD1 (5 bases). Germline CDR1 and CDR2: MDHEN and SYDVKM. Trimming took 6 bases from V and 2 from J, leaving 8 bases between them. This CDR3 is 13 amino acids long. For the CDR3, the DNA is TGTGCCAGCAGGCAGGGTGCTGGAAACACCATATATTTT. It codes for CASRQGAGNTIYF.

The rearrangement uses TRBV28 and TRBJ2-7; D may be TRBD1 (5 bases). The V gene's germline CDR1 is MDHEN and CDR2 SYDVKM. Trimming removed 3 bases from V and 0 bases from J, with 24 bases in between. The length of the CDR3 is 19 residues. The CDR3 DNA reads TGTGCCAGCAGTTTTCGAAGTGGGATTAGGGGCCTGAGCTCCTACGAGCAGTACGTC. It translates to CASSFRSGIRGLSSYEQYV.

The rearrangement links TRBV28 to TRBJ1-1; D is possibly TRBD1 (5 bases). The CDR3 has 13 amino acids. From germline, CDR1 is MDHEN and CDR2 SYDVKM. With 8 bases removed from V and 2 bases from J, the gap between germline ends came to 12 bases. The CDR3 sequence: CASLGGVNTEAFF. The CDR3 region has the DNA TGTGCCAGCTTGGGAGGGGTTAACACTGAAGCTTTCTTT.

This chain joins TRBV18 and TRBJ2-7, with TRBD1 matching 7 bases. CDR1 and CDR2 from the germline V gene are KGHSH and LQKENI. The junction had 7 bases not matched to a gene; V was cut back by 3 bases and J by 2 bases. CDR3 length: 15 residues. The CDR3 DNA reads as TGTGCCAGCTCACCCTTAGGACAGGCTACCTACGAGCAGTACTTC. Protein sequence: CASSPLGQATYEQYF.

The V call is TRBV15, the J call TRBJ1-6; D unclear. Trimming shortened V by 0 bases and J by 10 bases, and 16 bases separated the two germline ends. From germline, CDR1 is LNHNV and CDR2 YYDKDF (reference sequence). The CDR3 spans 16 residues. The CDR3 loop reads CATSRDRGRWRSPLHF. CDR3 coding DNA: TGTGCCACCAGCAGAGATCGCGGGCGCTGGCGGTCACCCCTCCACTTT.

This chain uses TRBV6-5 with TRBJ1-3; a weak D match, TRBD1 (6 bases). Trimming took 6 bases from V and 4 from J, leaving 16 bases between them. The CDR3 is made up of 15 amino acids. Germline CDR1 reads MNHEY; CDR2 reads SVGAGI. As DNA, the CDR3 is TGTGCCAGCAGCCCGGGGGGGGGCGAAGGAAACACCATATATTTT. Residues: CASSPGGGEGNTIYF.

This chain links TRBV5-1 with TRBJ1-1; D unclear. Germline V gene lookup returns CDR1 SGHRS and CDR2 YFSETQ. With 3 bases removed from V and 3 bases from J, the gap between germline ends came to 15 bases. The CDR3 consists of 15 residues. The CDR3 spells CASSSYGRSDTEAFF. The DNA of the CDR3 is TGCGCCAGCAGCTCCTATGGGCGTTCGGACACTGAAGCTTTCTTT. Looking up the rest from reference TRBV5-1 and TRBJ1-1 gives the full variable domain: KAGVTQTPRYLIKTRGQQVTLSCSPISGHRSVSWYQQTPGQGLQFLFEYFSETQRNKGNFPGRFSGRQFSNSRSEMNVSTLELGDSALYLCASSSYGRSDTEAFFGQGTRLTVV.

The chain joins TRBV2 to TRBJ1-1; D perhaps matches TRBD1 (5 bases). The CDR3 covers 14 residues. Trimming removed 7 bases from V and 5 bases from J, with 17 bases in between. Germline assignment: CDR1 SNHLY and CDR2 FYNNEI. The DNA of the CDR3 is TGTGCCAGCATTCACCTCGCGGGGGGAACTGAAGCTTTCTTT. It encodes CASIHLAGGTEAFF.

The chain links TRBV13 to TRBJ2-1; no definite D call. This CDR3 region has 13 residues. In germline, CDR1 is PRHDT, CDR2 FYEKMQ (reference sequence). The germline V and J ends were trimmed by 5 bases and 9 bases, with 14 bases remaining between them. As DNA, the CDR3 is TGTGCCAGCAGCGCCGGGTTTTACGGTGAGCAGTTCTTC. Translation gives CASSAGFYGEQFF.

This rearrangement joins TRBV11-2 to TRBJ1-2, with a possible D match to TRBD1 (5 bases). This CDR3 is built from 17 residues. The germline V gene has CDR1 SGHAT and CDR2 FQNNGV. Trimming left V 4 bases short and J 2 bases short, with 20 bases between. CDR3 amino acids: CASSSPAGRGGNYGYTF. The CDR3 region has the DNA TGTGCCAGCAGCTCCCCGGCGGGGAGGGGCGGGAACTATGGCTACACCTTC.